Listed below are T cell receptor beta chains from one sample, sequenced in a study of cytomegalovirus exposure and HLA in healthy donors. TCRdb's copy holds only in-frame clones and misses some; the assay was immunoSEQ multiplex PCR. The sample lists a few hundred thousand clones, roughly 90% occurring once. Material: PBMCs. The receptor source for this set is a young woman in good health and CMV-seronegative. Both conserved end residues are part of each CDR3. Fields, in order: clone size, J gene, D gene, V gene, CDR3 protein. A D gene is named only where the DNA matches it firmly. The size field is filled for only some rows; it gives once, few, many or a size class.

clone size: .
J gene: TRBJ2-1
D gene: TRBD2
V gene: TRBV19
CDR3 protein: CASSPGLAGVPYSPNEQFF

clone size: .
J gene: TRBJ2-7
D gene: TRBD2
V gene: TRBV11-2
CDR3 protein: CASSLDLGIAGDNEQYF

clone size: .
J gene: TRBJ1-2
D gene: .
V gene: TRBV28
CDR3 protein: CASSYDRTRSYTF

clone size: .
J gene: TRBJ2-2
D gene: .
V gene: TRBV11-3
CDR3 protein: CASSETVGGTGELFF

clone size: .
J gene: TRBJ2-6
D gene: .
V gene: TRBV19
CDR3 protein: CASSRSYRTSSGANVLTF

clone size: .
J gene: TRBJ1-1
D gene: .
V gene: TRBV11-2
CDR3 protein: CASSKQLGMGTEAFF

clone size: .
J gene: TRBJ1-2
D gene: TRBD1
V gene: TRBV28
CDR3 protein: CASSSGQKYGYTF

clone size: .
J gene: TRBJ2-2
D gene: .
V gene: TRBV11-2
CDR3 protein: CASSFSNTGELFF

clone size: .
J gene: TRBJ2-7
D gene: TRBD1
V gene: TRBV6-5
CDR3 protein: CASSFVRDRPSKQYF

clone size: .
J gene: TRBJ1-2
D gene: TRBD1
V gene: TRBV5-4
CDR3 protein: CASSPTGQRKGYTF

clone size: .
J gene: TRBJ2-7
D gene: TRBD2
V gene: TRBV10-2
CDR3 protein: CASSGLAGGTGEQYF

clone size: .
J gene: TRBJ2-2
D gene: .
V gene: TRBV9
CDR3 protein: CASSPLPRGSNTGELFF

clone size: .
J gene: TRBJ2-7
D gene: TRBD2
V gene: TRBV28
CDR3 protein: CASSTLAGVYEQYF

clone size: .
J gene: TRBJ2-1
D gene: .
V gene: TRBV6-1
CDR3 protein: CASSSQEGVEQFF

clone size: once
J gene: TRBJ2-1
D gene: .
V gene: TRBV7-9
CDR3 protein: CASSAQSSYNEQFF

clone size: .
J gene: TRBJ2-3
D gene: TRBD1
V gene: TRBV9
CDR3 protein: CASSVGGQSTDTQYF

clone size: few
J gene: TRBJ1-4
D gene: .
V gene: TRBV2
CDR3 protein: CASSDQGWATNEKLFF